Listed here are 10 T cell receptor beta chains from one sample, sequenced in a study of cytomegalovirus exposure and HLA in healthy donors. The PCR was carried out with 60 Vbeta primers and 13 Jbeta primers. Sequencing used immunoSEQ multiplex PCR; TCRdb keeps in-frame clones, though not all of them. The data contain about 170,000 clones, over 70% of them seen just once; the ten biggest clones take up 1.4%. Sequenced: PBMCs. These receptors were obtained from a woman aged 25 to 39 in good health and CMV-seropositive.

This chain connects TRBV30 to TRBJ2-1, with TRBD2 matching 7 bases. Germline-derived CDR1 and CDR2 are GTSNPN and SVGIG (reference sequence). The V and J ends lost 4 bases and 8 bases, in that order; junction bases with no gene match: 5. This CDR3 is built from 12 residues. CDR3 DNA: TGTGCCTGGAACCGGCTAGCGGATGAGCAGTTCTTC. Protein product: CAWNRLADEQFF. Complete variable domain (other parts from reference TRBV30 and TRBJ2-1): SQTIHQWPATLVQPVGSPLSLECTVEGTSNPNLYWYRQAAGRGLQLLFYSVGIGQISSEVPQNLSASRPQDRQFILSSKKLLLSDSGFYLCAWNRLADEQFFGPGTRLTVL.

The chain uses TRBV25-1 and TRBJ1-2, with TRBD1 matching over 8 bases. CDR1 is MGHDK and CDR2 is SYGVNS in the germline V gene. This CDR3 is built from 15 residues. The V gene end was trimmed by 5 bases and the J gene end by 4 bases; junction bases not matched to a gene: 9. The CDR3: CASSQTGVYSYGYTF. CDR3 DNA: TGTGCCAGCAGTCAGACAGGGGTGTATAGCTATGGCTACACCTTC.

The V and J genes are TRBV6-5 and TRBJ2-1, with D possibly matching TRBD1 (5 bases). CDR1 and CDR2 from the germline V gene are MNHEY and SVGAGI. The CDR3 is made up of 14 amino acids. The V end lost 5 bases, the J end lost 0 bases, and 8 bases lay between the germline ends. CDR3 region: CASSVRGSYNEQFF. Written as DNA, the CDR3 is TGTGCCAGCAGTGTTAGGGGCTCCTACAATGAGCAGTTCTTC.

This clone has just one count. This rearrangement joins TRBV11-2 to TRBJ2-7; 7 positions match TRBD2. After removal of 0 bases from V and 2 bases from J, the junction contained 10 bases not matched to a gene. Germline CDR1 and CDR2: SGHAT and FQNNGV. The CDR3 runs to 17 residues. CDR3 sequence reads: CASSLDPRIAGAYEQYF. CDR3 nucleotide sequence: TGTGCCAGCAGCTTAGATCCGCGGATAGCGGGTGCCTACGAGCAGTACTTC. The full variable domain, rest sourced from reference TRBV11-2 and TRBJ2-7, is EAGVAQSPRYKIIEKRQSVAFWCNPISGHATLYWYQQILGQGPKLLIQFQNNGVVDDSQLPKDRFSAERLKGVDSTLKIQPAKLEDSAVYLCASSLDPRIAGAYEQYFGPGTRLTVT.

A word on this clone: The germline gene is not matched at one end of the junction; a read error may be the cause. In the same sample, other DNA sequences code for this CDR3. In nucleotides, the CDR3 is TGCGCCAGCAGCGATCCGGGACAGTCGGGAAACATTCAGTACTTC. Amino acids: CASSDPGQSGNIQYF. This chain connects TRBV13 to TRBJ2-4, with 7 bases matching TRBD1. This CDR3 is 15 amino acids long. Germline CDR1 and CDR2: PRHDT and FYEKMQ (reference sequence). Supplemented by reference TRBV13 and TRBJ2-4, the full variable domain reads AAGVIQSPRHLIKEKRETATLKCYPIPRHDTVYWYQQGPGQDPQFLISFYEKMQSDKGSIPDRFSAQQFSDYHSELNMSSLELGDSALYFCASSDPGQSGNIQYFGAGTRLSVL.

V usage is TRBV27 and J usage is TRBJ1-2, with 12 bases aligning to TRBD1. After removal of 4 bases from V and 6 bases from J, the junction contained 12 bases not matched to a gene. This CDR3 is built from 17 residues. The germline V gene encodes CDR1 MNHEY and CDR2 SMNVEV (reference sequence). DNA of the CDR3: TGTGCCAGCAGTTCCCACATGACCGGGACAGGGGGCAATGGCTACACCTTC. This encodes CASSSHMTGTGGNGYTF.

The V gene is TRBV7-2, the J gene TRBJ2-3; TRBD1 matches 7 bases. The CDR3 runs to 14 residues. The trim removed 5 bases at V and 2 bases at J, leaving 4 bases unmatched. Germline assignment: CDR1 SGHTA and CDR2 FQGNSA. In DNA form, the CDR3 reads TGTGCCAGCAGCCTGGACAGGTACACAGATACGCAGTATTTT. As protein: CASSLDRYTDTQYF.

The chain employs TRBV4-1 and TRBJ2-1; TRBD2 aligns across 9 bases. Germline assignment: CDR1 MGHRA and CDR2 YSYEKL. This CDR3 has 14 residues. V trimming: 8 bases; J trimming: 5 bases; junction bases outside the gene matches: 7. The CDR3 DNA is TGCGCCAGCGGGAGAGCGGGAGGCGACAATGAGCAGTTCTTC. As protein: CASGRAGGDNEQFF.

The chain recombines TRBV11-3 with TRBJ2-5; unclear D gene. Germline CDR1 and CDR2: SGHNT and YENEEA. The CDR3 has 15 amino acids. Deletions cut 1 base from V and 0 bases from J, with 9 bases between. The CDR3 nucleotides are TGTGCCAGCAGCTTAGGTGTGGCCGACCAAGAGACCCAGTACTTC. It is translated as CASSLGVADQETQYF.

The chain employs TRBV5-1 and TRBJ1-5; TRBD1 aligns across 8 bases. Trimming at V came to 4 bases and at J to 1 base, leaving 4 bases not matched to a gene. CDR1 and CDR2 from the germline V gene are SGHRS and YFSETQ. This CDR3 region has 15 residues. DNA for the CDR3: TGCGCCAGCAGCAAGGGGACAGGCAGCAATCAGCCCCAGCATTTT. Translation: CASSKGTGSNQPQHF. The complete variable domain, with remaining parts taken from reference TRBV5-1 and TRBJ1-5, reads KAGVTQTPRYLIKTRGQQVTLSCSPISGHRSVSWYQQTPGQGLQFLFEYFSETQRNKGNFPGRFSGRQFSNSRSEMNVSTLELGDSALYLCASSKGTGSNQPQHFGDGTRLSIL.